The next 16 T cell receptor beta chains were all read from a single sample in a study of early T cells in non-severe SARS-CoV-2 infection. TCRdb itself ran the 5' RACE reads through MiXCR, one entry per CDR3 protein. The data show approximately 60,000 distinct CDR3 sequences, about an eighth seen once. Sequences were obtained from whole blood. All receptors derive from an adult who was a healthcare worker with PCR-confirmed SARS-CoV-2 infection or an uninfected control (not recorded which).

This sequence joins TRBV6-5 and TRBJ1-5, with D perhaps TRBD1 (5 bases). V shed 6 bases and J shed 7 bases, with 10 bases lying between them. The CDR3 sequence is 12 residues long. Per germline, CDR1 MNHEY and CDR2 SVGAGI. The CDR3 loop reads CASSTGGQPQHF. As DNA, the CDR3 is TGTGCCAGCAGCACTGGGGGGCAGCCCCAGCATTTT.

This clonotype was detected a few times. The chain couples TRBV12-3 or TRBV12-4 to TRBJ1-2; TRBD1 agrees at 10 bases. This CDR3 is 15 amino acids long. V trimming: 1 base; J trimming: 6 bases; junction bases outside the gene matches: 5. In DNA, the CDR3 is TGTGCCAGCAGTTTAGGGGGACAGGGGAAGGATGGCTACACCTTC. Translating it yields CASSLGGQGKDGYTF.

This clonotype was seen repeatedly, ten times or more. The gene calls are TRBV4-2 and TRBJ1-2; maybe TRBD1 (6 bases). Germline loops: CDR1 LGHNA, CDR2 YNFKEQ. Trimming removed 4 bases at V and 6 bases at J, with 12 bases between. The CDR3 runs 13 residues. Here the CDR3 DNA reads TGTGCCAGCAGCCTGGGGGGGCCTAATGGCTACACCTTC. It encodes CASSLGGPNGYTF.

This clonotype has at least ten counts. This rearrangement joins TRBV7-6 to TRBJ2-3; 11 bases are a match to TRBD2. Germline V gives CDR1 SGHVS, CDR2 FNYEAQ. V trimming: 3 bases; J trimming: 4 bases; junction bases outside the gene matches: 9. The CDR3 runs 17 residues. The CDR3 is CASSFLAGGTSADTQYF. The DNA for the CDR3 is TGTGCCAGCAGCTTTCTAGCGGGGGGAACAAGCGCAGATACGCAGTATTTT.

This clonotype has just a few counts. The gene calls are TRBV5-1 and TRBJ2-6, with a weak D call TRBD1 (5 bases). The CDR3 has 18 amino acids. The V gene lost 0 bases and the J gene lost 0 bases, with 13 bases spanning the gap. CDR1 SGHRS and CDR2 YFSETQ come from the germline V gene. This chain's CDR3 is CASSLGDRPPSGANVLTF. The CDR3 nucleotides read TGCGCCAGCAGCTTGGGAGACAGACCCCCCTCTGGGGCCAACGTCCTGACTTTC. The whole variable domain, filled in from reference TRBV5-1 and TRBJ2-6, reads KAGVTQTPRYLIKTRGQQVTLSCSPISGHRSVSWYQQTPGQGLQFLFEYFSETQRNKGNFPGRFSGRQFSNSRSEMNVSTLELGDSALYLCASSLGDRPPSGANVLTFGAGSRLTVL.

In this sample, this clonotype turned up many times. The V and J genes are TRBV12-3 or TRBV12-4 and TRBJ2-1; the match to TRBD1 covers 9 bases. The CDR3 runs to 15 residues. Germline trimming cut 5 bases from V and 6 bases from J; bases unmatched to any gene: 8. CDR3 loop: CASSPIRDRANEQFF. In nucleotides, the CDR3 is TGTGCCAGCAGTCCGATCCGGGACAGGGCCAATGAGCAGTTCTTC.

The chain links TRBV29-1 to TRBJ2-4; TRBD2 matches at 9 bases. The CDR3 is 14 residues long. The J segment lost 4 bases and the V segment lost 5 bases, leaving 6 bases of the junction unmatched. Per germline, CDR1 SQVTM and CDR2 ANQGSEA. CDR3 in amino acids: CSVFSGGLKNIQYF. In DNA, the CDR3 is TGCAGCGTTTTCAGCGGGGGGCTTAAAAACATTCAGTACTTC.

This clonotype has only a few counts. This chain joins TRBV7-8 and TRBJ2-2; TRBD2 agrees at 9 bases. The CDR3 extends over 17 amino acids. J gave up 0 bases and V 5 bases, and 7 bases lay outside the gene matches. Germline V gene lookup returns CDR1 SGHVS and CDR2 FQNEAQ. This CDR3 reads CASSARLAETNTGELFF. The CDR3 DNA reads TGTGCCAGCAGCGCCAGACTAGCGGAAACGAACACCGGGGAGCTGTTTTTT. The full variable domain, rest sourced from reference TRBV7-8 and TRBJ2-2, is GAGVSQSPRYKVAKRGQDVALRCDPISGHVSLFWYQQALGQGPEFLTYFQNEAQLDKSGLPSDRFFAERPEGSVSTLKIQRTQQEDSAVYLCASSARLAETNTGELFFGEGSRLTVL.

This clonotype appeared many times. The gene calls are TRBV6-4 and TRBJ2-1; D not resolved. The CDR3 contains 13 residues. Trimming shortened V by 5 bases and J by 6 bases, and 11 bases separated the two germline ends. Germline assignment: CDR1 MRHNA and CDR2 SNTAGT. CDR3 in DNA: TGTGCCAGCAGTTCCTCTCCGGGCAATGAGCAGTTCTTC. It specifies CASSSSPGNEQFF.

This clonotype was counted at least ten times. This chain joins TRBV20-1 and TRBJ2-7; 8 nucleotides match TRBD2. Germline assignment: CDR1 DFQATT and CDR2 SNEGSKA (reference sequence). The CDR3 is made up of 15 amino acids. Trimming cost V 5 bases and J 2 bases; bases outside gene matches: 11. Here the CDR3 reads CSAASMGTSAYEQYF. The DNA of the CDR3 is TGCAGTGCTGCTTCGATGGGGACTAGTGCCTACGAGCAGTACTTC.

This clonotype has ten or more counts. Germline is not matched at one junction end, which may reflect a read error. The rearrangement joins TRBV20-1 to TRBJ1-2; 10 nucleotides line up with TRBD1. The CDR3 sequence is 14 residues long. From germline, CDR1 is DFQATT and CDR2 SNEGSKA (reference sequence). CDR3 loop: CSARETGGGYGYTF. As DNA, the CDR3 is TGCAGTGCGAGAGAGACAGGGGGCGGCTATGGCTACACCTTC.

V and J are TRBV2 and TRBJ2-5; D gene ambiguous. Germline CDR1 is SNHLY and CDR2 is FYNNEI. Deletions cut 0 bases from V and 5 bases from J, with 7 bases between. The CDR3 totals 13 residues. This CDR3 reads CASSEARFETQYF. For the CDR3, the DNA is TGTGCCAGCAGTGAAGCGCGTTTCGAGACCCAGTACTTC.

This clonotype was detected many times. This sequence joins TRBV20-1 and TRBJ2-4; TRBD1 aligns across 7 bases. The germline CDR1 and CDR2 sequences are DFQATT and SNEGSKA (reference sequence). There are 13 residues in the CDR3. After removal of 4 bases from V and 3 bases from J, the junction contained 3 bases not matched to a gene. The CDR3 coding sequence is TGCAGTGCTATTAGACAGGGCAAAAACATTCAGTACTTC. This sequence encodes CSAIRQGKNIQYF.

This clonotype was counted at least ten times. The V gene is TRBV7-2, the J gene TRBJ2-2; 12 positions agree with TRBD1. The junction had 12 bases not matched to a gene; V was cut back by 6 bases and J by 4 bases. Germline V gene data show CDR1 as SGHTA and CDR2 as FQGNSA. This CDR3 contains 18 residues. DNA of the CDR3: TGTGCCAGCAGTTCTAGAATGGGACAGGGGGCGCGCACCGGGGAGCTGTTTTTT. It is translated as CASSSRMGQGARTGELFF.

This clonotype appeared many times. This rearrangement joins TRBV12-3 or TRBV12-4 to TRBJ2-3; D is unclear. Trimming stripped 3 bases from V and 2 bases from J, with 9 bases between. There are 14 residues in the CDR3. Written as DNA, the CDR3 is TGTGCCAGCAGTTTGCAGCTCCCCACAGATACGCAGTATTTT. Translating gives CASSLQLPTDTQYF.

This clonotype was picked up many times. The chain uses TRBV30 and TRBJ1-1; the D gene is possibly TRBD1 (6 bases). V dropped 4 bases and J dropped 7 bases, with 10 bases sitting between them. The germline CDR1 and CDR2 sequences are GTSNPN and SVGIG (reference sequence). The CDR3 runs to 11 residues. The CDR3 region has the DNA TGTGCCTGGACCGGAGGGGGTGAAGCTTTCTTT. This encodes CAWTGGGEAFF.